This TCR beta chain was identified during a study of long-term antiretroviral therapy in people with HIV (dated by TCRdb to 2022 to 2024). With regard to the full study: The earliest samples were collected roughly a decade before the 2015 WHO recommendation for immediate ART, at a time when ART was usually postponed until CD4 counts fell. Test extractions of a monoclonal T-cell line alongside approximately 36 polyclonal samples showed no cross-contamination during QIAcube processing. A total of approximately 200 cryopreserved PBMC samples came from 25 to 35 adults with confirmed HIV infection and were collected serially over a mean of roughly 6 years (range 1-12). A retrospective serial study tested whether changes in peripheral blood TRB repertoire composition and diversity were associated with ART initiation and durable HIV suppression. Among the 25 to 30 participants with HIV, ten to eleven were female. Broader findings and caveats from the paper: CDR3 length ranges in HIV repertoires were narrower than in controls, and network structure suggested an antigen-experienced repertoire with only a slight naive shift after ART. The samples were dated from 2004 to 2017, and the ART regimens that were used may be less effective than current ART regimens. Since PBMC availability was limited, sequencing covered only the TCR beta chain, with no alpha chain pairing. Starting ART was linked to a significant rise in TRB diversity, yet even after long-term ART the diversity remained significantly lower than in transplant donor controls. Inferences about post-ART repertoire changes were limited because no data were available on ART adherence, viral resistance or therapy changes. The repertoire was dominated across all time points by expanded TRB clones identified before ART initiation, although this dominance was seen to fluctuate and to decrease in many PLHIV after ART. Because pre-ART samples had limited cell numbers, unsorted PBMC were profiled rather than sorted CD4+ and CD8+ T cells.

From the cysteine up to the phenylalanine, the CDR3 has a length of 15 residues. The kept DNA is CDR3 alone, 45 bases in frame from the first base. V ends up 6 bases short and J 6 bases short, with an unmatched junction base count of 11. For CDR1 and CDR2, the germline V gene lists MNHEY and SVGAGI. Remarks on this clone: This clone's antigen is unknown. No per-base quality is available; no much larger clone lies one base away.

The immunoSEQ hsTCRB v3.0 assay was used at survey level resolution for TRB variable region sequencing. The targeted TRB sequencing depth was roughly 35,000-50,000 T-cell genomes per sample. An Illumina MiSeq with a v3 150-cycle kit was used to sequence the pooled TRB libraries. Regarding the original processing steps: Analysis of repertoires was carried out in R inside a reproducible Nextflow workflow spanning QC, data transformation and analysis. Custom analyses were implemented in LymphoSeq2, an R package for AIRR-Seq data exploration. Several samples that produced fewer than 5000 total TRB sequences were removed, so 180 or so HIV repertoires were analyzed. Among the approximately 180 HIV repertoires that were kept, 59 were collected before ART initiation and roughly 130 were collected after ART initiation. Repertoires were downsampled to 5000 TRB nucleotide sequences, with summary statistics averaged over 100 downsampling iterations. The analysis kept only TRB sequences whose CDR3 regions were at least seven amino acids long. Two measures captured diversity: a Shannon entropy-derived clonality score and the Gini coefficient. In the repertoire networks, any two of the top 5000 CDR3 amino acid sequences were linked whenever the two sequences differed by an edit distance of one. GLIPH2 predicted antigen specificity groups and MHC restriction for TRB CDR3 amino acid sequences. CDR3 amino acid sequences were matched against VDJdb and McPAS-TCR to flag known CMV, EBV, HIV or tissue antigen associations. Pre-ART, post-ART and control groups were compared with Wilcoxon signed-rank tests and Holm-Bonferroni correction. In TCRdb, the immuneACCESS table is reduced to in-frame sequences with V and J assigned. These tables do not hold every clone; where another copy was compared, an unresolved V gene accounts for under half, and the others remain unexplained. The V and J calls and the clone size are those of that table, but D and trimming were determined from the DNA. Recorded for this sample are some 17,000 clones; about 81% of them occurred a single time. The ten largest clones add up to roughly 8.8% of the sample.

Participants were included only if at least one PBMC sample before ART initiation and at least two post-ART samples were available. All participants with HIV were treated in the United States of America. Before DNA extraction, cryopreserved samples of about 1-11 million PBMC were thawed and then washed. At the time of the earliest PBMC sample, participants with HIV were aged between roughly 20 and 54 years. Per participant, PBMC samples came from 1-4 timepoints prior to ART initiation and 2-8 timepoints following ART initiation, for a median of 7 samples. For every participant, serial HIV viral load, CD4+ T-cell count, ART history and demographic data were obtained. Genomic DNA was extracted from unsorted PBMC with a Qiagen kit on a QIAcube, processed in batches of 12 samples.

The rearrangement joined TRBV6-5 to TRBJ2-3; 8 bases in between match TRBD1. The receptor's source is a man aged 18-30 years with HIV. Specimen: unsorted PBMCs, collected 0.1 years after starting antiretroviral therapy. DNA sequence: TGTGCCAGCAGCCTTGCGGACAGGGCTGTGGATACGCAGTATTTT. Translated, this is CASSLADRAVDTQYF.